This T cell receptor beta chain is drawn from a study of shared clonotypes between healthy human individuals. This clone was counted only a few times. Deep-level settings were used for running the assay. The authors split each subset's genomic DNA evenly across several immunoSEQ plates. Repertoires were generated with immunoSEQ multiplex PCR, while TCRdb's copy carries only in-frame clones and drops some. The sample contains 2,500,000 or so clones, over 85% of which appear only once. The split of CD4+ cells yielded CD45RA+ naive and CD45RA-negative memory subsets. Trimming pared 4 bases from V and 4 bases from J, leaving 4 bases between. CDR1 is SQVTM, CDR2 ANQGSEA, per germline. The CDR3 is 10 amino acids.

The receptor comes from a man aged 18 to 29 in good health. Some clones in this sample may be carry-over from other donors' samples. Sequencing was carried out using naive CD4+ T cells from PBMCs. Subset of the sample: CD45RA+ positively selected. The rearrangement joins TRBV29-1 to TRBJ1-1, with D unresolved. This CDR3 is CSVVPTEAFF. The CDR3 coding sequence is TGCAGCGTTGTGCCCACTGAAGCTTTCTTT.